The next 14 T cell receptor beta chains were all read from a single sample in a study of cytomegalovirus exposure and HLA in healthy donors. With 60 Vbeta and 13 Jbeta primers, the PCR was carried out. Measured with immunoSEQ multiplex PCR; TCRdb has only the in-frame clones, and not every one. This sample has roughly 140,000 clones, with roughly two thirds found just once. Sequenced input: PBMCs. Receptor source: a human donor in good health.

This chain links TRBV5-5 with TRBJ2-7; tentatively, D is TRBD1 (5 bases). There are 13 residues in the CDR3. The ends were cut back, 1 base at V and 4 bases at J, with 9 bases in the middle. Germline lookup yields CDR1 SGHKS and CDR2 YYEKEE (reference sequence). The CDR3 spells CASSLFAGYEQYF. In DNA, the CDR3 is TGTGCCAGCAGCTTGTTCGCAGGGTACGAGCAGTACTTC.

V and J are TRBV4-1 and TRBJ2-7, with 9 bases lining up with TRBD1. CDR3 length equals 17 residues. The germline gives CDR1 MGHRA, CDR2 YSYEKL. Unmatched junction bases numbered 10, after V lost 1 base and J lost 3 bases. The chain's CDR3 is CASSQVGSRDRDYEQYF. The CDR3 nucleotides read TGCGCCAGCAGCCAAGTGGGGTCTCGGGACAGGGACTACGAGCAGTACTTC.

The chain couples TRBV19 to TRBJ1-1, with 7 bases lining up with TRBD1. The junction had 9 bases not matched to a gene; V was cut back by 5 bases and J by 3 bases. The CDR3 is 15 residues long. Germline V gene sequence: CDR1 LNHDA, CDR2 SQIVND (reference sequence). CDR3 coding DNA: TGTGCCAGTAGTGTACTTCGGGACAGTGACACTGAAGCTTTCTTT. Protein: CASSVLRDSDTEAFF.

The chain recombines TRBV29-1 with TRBJ2-7; tentatively, D is TRBD1 (6 bases). CDR3 length equals 13 residues. V lost 2 bases, J lost 2 bases, and 10 bases lay in between. Germline V lookup: CDR1 SQVTM, CDR2 ANQGSEA. The CDR3 DNA follows: TGCAGCGTTGAAACCCGGGACACCTACGAGCAGTACTTC. This sequence encodes CSVETRDTYEQYF.

The chain links TRBV25-1 to TRBJ2-1; TRBD1 might be the D (6 bases). Deletions cut 11 bases from V and 5 bases from J, with 19 bases between. The CDR3 runs 14 residues. Per the germline V gene, CDR1 is MGHDK and CDR2 is SYGVNS. In DNA form, the CDR3 reads TGTGCCTCCCTAGGGGGTTCTTTTAACAATGAGCAGTTCTTC. It specifies CASLGGSFNNEQFF.

This clone was counted a single time. This chain connects TRBV5-6 to TRBJ2-4, with a possible D match to TRBD2 (5 bases). CDR3 size: 12 residues. Between the trimmed V and J ends, which lost 2 bases and 9 bases, there was a span of 9 bases. Germline-derived CDR1 and CDR2 are SGHDT and YYEEEE. For the CDR3, the DNA is TGTGCCAGCAGCTTTATGGGGAGCATTCAGTACTTC. Translating gives CASSFMGSIQYF.

The chain carries TRBV27 and TRBJ2-1; 9 bases map to TRBD1. The V gene end was trimmed by 1 base and the J gene end by 7 bases; junction bases not matched to a gene: 2. The length of the CDR3 is 14 residues. Germline CDR1 is MNHEY and CDR2 is SMNVEV (reference sequence). The CDR3 bases are TGTGCCAGCAGTTTATGGACAGGGGAGAATGAGCAGTTCTTC. As protein: CASSLWTGENEQFF.

V and J are TRBV4-1 and TRBJ2-4; D might be TRBD2 (5 bases). V was trimmed by 4 bases and J by 1 base, leaving 17 bases between them. Germline-derived CDR1 and CDR2 are MGHRA and YSYEKL. The CDR3 is 17 residues long. CDR3 sequence (DNA): TGCGCCAGCAGCCCCATAGGCTACCGGAGGGCCAAAAACATTCAGTACTTC. Protein product: CASSPIGYRRAKNIQYF.

CDR3 DNA: TGTGCCAGCAGTTCCAGGGGCTCCAACTCCTACGAGCAGTACTTC. Its protein is CASSSRGSNSYEQYF. The rearrangement links TRBV27 to TRBJ2-7; the D gene is possibly TRBD1 (6 bases). Trimming removed 4 bases from V and 0 bases from J, with 13 bases in between. The CDR3 is 15 residues long. Germline V gene data show CDR1 as MNHEY and CDR2 as SMNVEV (reference sequence).

V gene TRBV5-4 combines with J gene TRBJ2-7, with 8 nucleotides matching TRBD1. Looked up from germline, CDR1 is SGHNT and CDR2 is YYREEE (reference sequence). The CDR3 length is 14 residues. V trimming: 5 bases; J trimming: 10 bases; junction bases outside the gene matches: 14. CDR3 sequence reads: CASSYTGTGRIQYF. CDR3 nucleotide sequence: TGTGCCAGCAGTTACACCGGGACAGGTCGTATTCAGTACTTC.

J is TRBJ2-7 and V is TRBV6-1; D not certain. The ends were cut back, 3 bases at V and 0 bases at J, with 3 bases in the middle. CDR1 and CDR2 (germline): MNHNS, SASEGT. CDR3 length: 12 residues. CDR3 coding DNA: TGTGCCAGCAGTGACATCTCCTACGAGCAGTACTTC. Its translation is CASSDISYEQYF.

In its sample, this clone was seen a few times. The chain joins TRBV5-6 to TRBJ1-5, with a weak D call TRBD1 (6 bases). V was pared by 5 bases and J by 1 base, with 10 bases between. Germline values: CDR1 SGHDT, CDR2 YYEEEE. This CDR3 has 14 residues. The CDR3 protein is CASRSQGSNQPQHF. CDR3 DNA: TGTGCCAGCAGATCGCAGGGGAGCAATCAGCCCCAGCATTTT.

This clone was found once. This chain links TRBV7-9 with TRBJ1-1; D remains unclear. There are 16 residues in the CDR3. With 5 bases removed from V and 1 base from J, the gap between germline ends came to 17 bases. Germline V gives CDR1 SEHNR, CDR2 FQNEAQ (reference sequence). Written as DNA, the CDR3 is TGTGCCAGCAGCCCCGCTTTCGGTCGTGCGAACACTGAAGCTTTCTTT. Amino acid sequence: CASSPAFGRANTEAFF.

V is TRBV18 and J is TRBJ1-4; 7 bases fit TRBD1. This CDR3 region has 16 residues. With 4 bases clipped from V and 0 bases from J, the junction kept 5 bases outside the gene matches. Looked up from germline, CDR1 is KGHSH and CDR2 is LQKENI. The CDR3 DNA reads TGTGCCAGCTCACTGACAGGGCCAGCAACTAATGAAAAACTGTTTTTT. This gives the protein CASSLTGPATNEKLFF.